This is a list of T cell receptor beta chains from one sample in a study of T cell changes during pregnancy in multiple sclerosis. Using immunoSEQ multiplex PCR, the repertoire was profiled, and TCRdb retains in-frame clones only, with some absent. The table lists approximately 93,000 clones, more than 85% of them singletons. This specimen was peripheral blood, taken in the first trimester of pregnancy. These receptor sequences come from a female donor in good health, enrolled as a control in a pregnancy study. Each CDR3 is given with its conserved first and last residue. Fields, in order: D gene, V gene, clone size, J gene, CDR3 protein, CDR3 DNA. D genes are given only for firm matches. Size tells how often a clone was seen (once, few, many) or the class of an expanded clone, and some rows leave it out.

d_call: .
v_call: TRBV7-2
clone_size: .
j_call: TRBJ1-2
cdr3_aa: CASRAGGAYGYTF
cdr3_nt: TGTGCCAGCAGGGCGGGAGGAGCGTATGGCTACACCTTC

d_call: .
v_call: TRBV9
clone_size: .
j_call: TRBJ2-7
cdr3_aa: CASSVDGGEFGEQYF
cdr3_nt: TGTGCCAGCAGCGTAGACGGGGGAGAGTTCGGTGAGCAGTACTTC

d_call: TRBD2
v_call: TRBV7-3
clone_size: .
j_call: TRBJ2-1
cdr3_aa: CASSGGGYNEQFF
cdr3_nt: TGTGCCAGCAGCGGGGGGGGCTACAATGAGCAGTTCTTC

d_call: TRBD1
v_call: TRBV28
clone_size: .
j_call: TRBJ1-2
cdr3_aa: CASSLGQGSYGYTF
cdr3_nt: TGTGCCAGCAGTTTAGGACAGGGGAGCTATGGCTACACCTTC

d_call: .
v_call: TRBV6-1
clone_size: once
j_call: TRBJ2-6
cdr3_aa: CASRDSGANVLTF
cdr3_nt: TGTGCCAGCCGGGACTCTGGGGCCAACGTCCTGACTTTC

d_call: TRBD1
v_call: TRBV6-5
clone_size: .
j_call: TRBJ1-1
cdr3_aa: CASSRRQGTEAFF
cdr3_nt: TGTGCCAGCAGTCGCAGACAGGGTACTGAAGCTTTCTTT

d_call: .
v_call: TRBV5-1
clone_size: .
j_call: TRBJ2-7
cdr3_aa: CASSLDNSYEQYF
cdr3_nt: TGCGCCAGCAGCTTGGACAACTCCTACGAGCAGTACTTC

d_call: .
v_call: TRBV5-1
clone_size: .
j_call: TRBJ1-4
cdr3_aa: CASSQDTTNEKLFF
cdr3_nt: TGCGCCAGCAGCCAGGACACAACTAATGAAAAACTGTTTTTT

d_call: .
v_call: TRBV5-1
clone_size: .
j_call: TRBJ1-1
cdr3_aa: CASSLQATYEAFF
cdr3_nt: TGCGCCAGCAGCTTGCAAGCAACTTATGAAGCTTTCTTT

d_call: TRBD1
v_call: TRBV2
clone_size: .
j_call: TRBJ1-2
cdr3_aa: CASRVTGGGYTF
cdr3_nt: TGTGCCAGCAGGGTGACAGGGGGCGGCTACACCTTC

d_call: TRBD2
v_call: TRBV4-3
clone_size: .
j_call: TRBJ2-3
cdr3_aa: CASSPLAGGQLTDTQYF
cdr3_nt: TGCGCCAGCAGCCCCCTAGCGGGGGGCCAACTCACAGATACGCAGTATTTT

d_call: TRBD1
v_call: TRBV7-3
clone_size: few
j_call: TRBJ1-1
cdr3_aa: CASSLSGRGEAFF
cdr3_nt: TGTGCCAGCAGCTTGAGTGGCAGGGGGGAAGCTTTCTTT

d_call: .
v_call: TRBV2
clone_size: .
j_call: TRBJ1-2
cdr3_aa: CASSGRGVGYGYTF
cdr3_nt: TGTGCCAGCAGTGGAAGAGGAGTGGGCTATGGCTACACCTTC

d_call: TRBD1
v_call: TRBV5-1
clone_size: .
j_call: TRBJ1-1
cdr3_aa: CASSMTGGRVAFF
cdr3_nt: TGCGCCAGCAGCATGACAGGGGGGAGGGTAGCTTTCTTT

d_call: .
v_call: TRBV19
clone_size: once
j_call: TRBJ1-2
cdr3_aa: CASSMWDTANYGYTF
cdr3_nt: TGTGCCAGTAGTATGTGGGACACCGCTAACTATGGCTACACCTTC

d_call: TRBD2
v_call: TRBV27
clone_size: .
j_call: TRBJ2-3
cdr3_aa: CASSPGLAGVPSTDTQYF
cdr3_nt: TGTGCCAGCAGTCCGGGACTAGCGGGGGTCCCTAGCACAGATACGCAGTATTTT

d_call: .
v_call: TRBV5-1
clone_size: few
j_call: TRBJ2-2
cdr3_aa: CASSLGITGKVPGELFF
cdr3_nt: TGCGCCAGCAGCTTGGGTATTACAGGGAAAGTCCCCGGGGAGCTGTTTTTT

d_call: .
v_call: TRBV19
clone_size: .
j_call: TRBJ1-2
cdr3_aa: CASHDRSNYGYTF
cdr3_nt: TGTGCCAGTCACGACAGGAGTAACTATGGCTACACCTTC

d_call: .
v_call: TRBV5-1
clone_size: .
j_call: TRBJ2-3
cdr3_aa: CASSREGAGTDTQYF
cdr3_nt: TGCGCCAGCAGCCGGGAGGGGGCCGGCACAGATACGCAGTATTTT

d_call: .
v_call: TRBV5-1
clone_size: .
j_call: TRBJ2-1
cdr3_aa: CASSLVGDTSYNEQFF
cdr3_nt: TGCGCCAGCAGCTTGGTAGGGGACACCTCCTACAATGAGCAGTTCTTC

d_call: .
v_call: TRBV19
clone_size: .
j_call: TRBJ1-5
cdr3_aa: CASRGAGNQPQHF
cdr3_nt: TGTGCCAGTAGAGGGGCTGGCAATCAGCCCCAGCATTTT

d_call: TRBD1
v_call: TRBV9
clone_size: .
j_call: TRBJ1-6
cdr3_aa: CASAGTGTSPLHF
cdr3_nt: TGTGCCAGCGCCGGGACAGGGACTTCACCCCTCCACTTT

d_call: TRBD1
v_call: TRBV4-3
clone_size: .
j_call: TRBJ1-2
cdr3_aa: CASSQEGTDYGYTF
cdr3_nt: TGCGCCAGCAGCCAAGAGGGGACAGACTATGGCTACACCTTC

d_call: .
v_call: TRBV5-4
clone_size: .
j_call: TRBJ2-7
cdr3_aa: CASSGSRVREQYF
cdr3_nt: TGTGCCAGCAGCGGGTCCAGGGTCAGAGAGCAGTACTTC

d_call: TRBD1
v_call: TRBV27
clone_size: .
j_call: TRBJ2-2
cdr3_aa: CASSFRDRGGTGELFF
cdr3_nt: TGTGCCAGCAGTTTCCGGGACAGGGGGGGCACCGGGGAGCTGTTTTTT

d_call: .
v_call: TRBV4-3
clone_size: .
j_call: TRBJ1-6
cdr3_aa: CASSLGSSPLHF
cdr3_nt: TGCGCCAGCAGTCTTGGCAGTTCACCCCTCCACTTT

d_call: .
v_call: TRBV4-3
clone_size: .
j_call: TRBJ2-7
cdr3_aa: CASSPGQPESEQYF
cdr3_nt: TGCGCCAGCAGCCCCGGACAGCCCGAGAGCGAGCAGTACTTC

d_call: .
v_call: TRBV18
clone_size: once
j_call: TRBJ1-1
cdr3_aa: CASSPQSGGEAFF
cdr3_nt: TGTGCCAGCTCACCACAATCGGGTGGTGAAGCTTTCTTT

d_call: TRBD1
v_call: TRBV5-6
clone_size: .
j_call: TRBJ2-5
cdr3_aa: CASSLTGDETQYF
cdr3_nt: TGTGCCAGCAGCTTAACAGGGGATGAGACCCAGTACTTC